Following are 20 T cell receptor beta chains from one sample sequenced in a study of a mutant IDH1 vaccine in newly diagnosed glioma. Their specific antigens are unknown. Time point indicated: week 23, last vaccination. One vaccine dose held 300 ug of mutant IDH1 20-mer peptide and came with topical imiquimod. The assay was immunoSEQ multiplex PCR, and TCRdb's table has in-frame clones only and misses some. The sample holds 70,000 to 90,000 clones, over 75% seen once. Material: PBMCs, obtained from a glioma patient whose treatment included an IDH1 peptide vaccine. Receptors originate from a man aged 25 to 40 with glioma. Some clones in this sample may be carry-over from other donors' samples.

This clone has only one observation. The chain couples TRBV7-9 to TRBJ2-5, with D perhaps matching TRBD1 or TRBD2 (5 bases each). The CDR3 extends over 15 amino acids. The V end was cut by 5 bases, the J end by 2 bases, with 15 bases between. Germline V CDR1 and CDR2: SEHNR, FQNEAQ (reference sequence). CDR3 residues: CASSHGTVRQETQYF. The DNA for the CDR3 is TGTGCCAGCAGCCACGGGACGGTTAGGCAAGAGACCCAGTACTTC. Looking up the rest from reference TRBV7-9 and TRBJ2-5 gives the full variable domain: DTGVSQNPRHKITKRGQNVTFRCDPISEHNRLYWYRQTLGQGPEFLTYFQNEAQLEKSRLLSDRFSAERPKGSFSTLEIQRTEQGDSAMYLCASSHGTVRQETQYFGPGTRLLVL.

The chain is built from TRBV5-1 and TRBJ1-1; D is possibly TRBD1 (5 bases). Germline CDR1 reads SGHRS; CDR2 reads YFSETQ. Deletions cut 5 bases from V and 4 bases from J, with 12 bases between. CDR3 length equals 13 residues. This CDR3 is CASRWGIGTEAFF. The CDR3, as DNA: TGCGCCAGCAGGTGGGGGATTGGCACTGAAGCTTTCTTT.

The rearrangement joins TRBV5-1 to TRBJ2-5, with 7 bases matching TRBD1. CDR1 is SGHRS and CDR2 is YFSETQ in the germline V gene. The trim removed 4 bases at V and 4 bases at J, leaving 13 bases unmatched. The CDR3 runs to 16 residues. Written as DNA, the CDR3 is TGCGCCAGCAGCCCACGGACAGGACCAGGCGGAGAGACCCAGTACTTC. Its translation is CASSPRTGPGGETQYF. Looking up the rest from reference TRBV5-1 and TRBJ2-5 gives the full variable domain: KAGVTQTPRYLIKTRGQQVTLSCSPISGHRSVSWYQQTPGQGLQFLFEYFSETQRNKGNFPGRFSGRQFSNSRSEMNVSTLELGDSALYLCASSPRTGPGGETQYFGPGTRLLVL.

The chain links TRBV7-3 to TRBJ2-3; D ambiguous. V lost 2 bases to trimming and J lost 3 bases, with 9 bases between them. The CDR3 runs 14 residues. Germline V CDR1 and CDR2: SGHTA, FQGTGA. In nucleotides, the CDR3 is TGTGCCAGCAGCTTAGACGGATCGACAGATACGCAGTATTTT. Translation: CASSLDGSTDTQYF.

The gene calls are TRBV4-1 and TRBJ2-7; the D is unclear. The germline V gene has CDR1 MGHRA and CDR2 YSYEKL. The CDR3 runs to 14 residues. Between the trimmed V and J ends, which lost 0 bases and 0 bases, there was a span of 6 bases. CDR3 amino acids: CASSQDRFSYEQYF. The CDR3 DNA is TGCGCCAGCAGCCAAGATCGATTCTCCTACGAGCAGTACTTC.

CDR3 DNA sequence: TGTGCCAGCTCAGTGAACACTGAAGCTTTCTTT. It codes for CASSVNTEAFF. The chain recombines TRBV2 with TRBJ1-1; no clear D. The CDR3 runs 11 residues. Trimming cost V 8 bases and J 0 bases, with 4 bases left between them. Germline V gene sequence: CDR1 SNHLY, CDR2 FYNNEI.

The chain is built from TRBV10-3 and TRBJ1-5; 9 nucleotides line up with TRBD1. The CDR3 is 18 residues long. Trimming removed 10 bases from V and 5 bases from J; junction bases left unmatched: 21. Germline loops: CDR1 ENHRY, CDR2 SYGVKD. CDR3 amino acids: CATHHRGSMWDRDQPQHF. CDR3 sequence (DNA): TGTGCCACACACCATAGGGGTTCGATGTGGGACAGGGATCAGCCCCAGCATTTT.

This clone was seen just once. The chain combines TRBV6-5 with TRBJ2-3; D is perhaps TRBD1 or TRBD2 (5 bases each). The ends were cut back, 6 bases at V and 2 bases at J, with 15 bases in the middle. Germline V CDR1 and CDR2: MNHEY, SVGAGI. The CDR3 runs to 15 residues. CDR3 loop: CASSRGRQFTDTQYF. The CDR3 nucleotides are TGTGCCAGCAGCCGGGGACGACAGTTCACAGATACGCAGTATTTT.

V and J are TRBV13 and TRBJ1-3, with D perhaps TRBD1 (5 bases). The ends were cut back, 5 bases at V and 0 bases at J, with 11 bases in the middle. From germline, CDR1 is PRHDT and CDR2 FYEKMQ (reference sequence). The length of the CDR3 is 15 residues. In nucleotides, the CDR3 is TGTGCCAGCAGCGTAGACAGTGACTCTGGAAACACCATATATTTT. It encodes CASSVDSDSGNTIYF.

This clone was recorded a few times. V and J are TRBV14 and TRBJ1-1, with D maybe TRBD1 (6 bases). CDR3 length: 18 amino acids. The germline V and J ends were trimmed by 5 bases and 0 bases, with 22 bases remaining between them. CDR1 and CDR2 from the germline V gene are SGHDN and FVKESK. CDR3 in amino acids: CASSKGLGGGGMNTEAFF. The CDR3 DNA reads as TGTGCCAGCAGCAAGGGCCTGGGAGGAGGGGGAATGAACACTGAAGCTTTCTTT. The full variable domain, in which reference TRBV14 and TRBJ1-1 provide the parts outside the CDR3, is EAGVTQFPSHSVIEKGQTVTLRCDPISGHDNLYWYRRVMGKEIKFLLHFVKESKQDESGMPNNRFLAERTGGTYSTLKVQPAELEDSGVYFCASSKGLGGGGMNTEAFFGQGTRLTVV.

The J gene is TRBJ2-3, the V gene TRBV6-4; D possibly uses TRBD1 or TRBD2 (6 bases each). The germline V and J ends were trimmed by 5 bases and 5 bases, with 11 bases remaining between them. Germline V gives CDR1 MRHNA, CDR2 SNTAGT. This CDR3 region has 13 residues. The CDR3 bases are TGTGCCAGCAGTTATAGGGGGGAAGATACGCAGTATTTT. Translating it yields CASSYRGEDTQYF.

Only one count was recorded for this clone. V is TRBV7-2 and J is TRBJ2-7; D ambiguous. Between the trimmed V and J ends, which lost 3 bases and 3 bases, there was a span of 15 bases. The CDR3 consists of 15 residues. Germline CDR1 reads SGHTA; CDR2 reads FQGNSA. In DNA, the CDR3 is TGTGCCAGCAGCTTTTATTTCGGGTTCGGCTACGAGCAGTACTTC. It is translated as CASSFYFGFGYEQYF.

A few counts support this clone. The chain links TRBV6-5 to TRBJ1-1; the D gene is possibly TRBD1 (5 bases). The CDR3 covers 14 residues. The germline V gene encodes CDR1 MNHEY and CDR2 SVGAGI. V was trimmed by 4 bases and J by 1 base, leaving 10 bases between them. The CDR3 nucleotides read TGTGCCAGCAGTTCTTGGGGCCAGAACACTGAAGCTTTCTTT. This codes for CASSSWGQNTEAFF.

This clone was found a few times. The chain employs TRBV5-1 and TRBJ2-6, with D hard to call. Trimming took 0 bases from V and 0 from J, leaving 7 bases between them. CDR1 and CDR2 from the germline V gene are SGHRS and YFSETQ. This CDR3 contains 16 residues. CDR3 in DNA: TGCGCCAGCAGCTTGGCCCTTCTCTCTGGGGCCAACGTCCTGACTTTC. It yields the protein CASSLALLSGANVLTF.

The V and J genes are TRBV28 and TRBJ2-7, with 7 bases identical to TRBD2. The CDR3 has 14 amino acids. Germline values: CDR1 MDHEN, CDR2 SYDVKM. V lost 5 bases, J lost 4 bases, and 8 bases stayed unmatched. The CDR3: CASSPPTSRYEQYF. The CDR3 DNA reads TGTGCCAGCAGTCCCCCGACTAGCAGGTACGAGCAGTACTTC.

The chain links TRBV5-5 to TRBJ2-7; either TRBD1 or TRBD2 may fit D (5 bases each). The germline V gene encodes CDR1 SGHKS and CDR2 YYEKEE (reference sequence). This CDR3 contains 15 residues. Trimming cost V 7 bases and J 0 bases, with 17 bases left between them. The DNA of the CDR3 is TGTGCCAGCGGACCACGGGGCACCAGCTCCTACGAGCAGTACTTC. Its protein product is CASGPRGTSSYEQYF.

The chain links TRBV2 to TRBJ2-3, with 15 bases identical to TRBD2. This CDR3 is built from 18 residues. V lost 7 bases to trimming and J lost 4 bases; unmatched junction nucleotides: 12. Per the germline V gene, CDR1 is SNHLY and CDR2 is FYNNEI. CDR3 amino acids: CASNQGLAGGLLADTQYF. CDR3 DNA: TGTGCCAGCAACCAGGGACTAGCGGGGGGCCTACTTGCAGATACGCAGTATTTT.

V and J are TRBV15 and TRBJ2-3, with TRBD1 as a possible D gene (5 bases). The CDR3 consists of 15 residues. Germline-derived CDR1 and CDR2 are LNHNV and YYDKDF (reference sequence). V lost 3 bases and J 2 bases, leaving 12 bases between the germline ends. CDR3 bases: TGTGCCACCAGCAGGACCCAGGGCCCCACAGATACGCAGTATTTT. Its translation is CATSRTQGPTDTQYF.

V is TRBV5-4 and J is TRBJ1-2; D ambiguous. The CDR3 sequence is 15 residues long. CDR1 and CDR2 (germline): SGHNT, YYREEE (reference sequence). V was cut by 1 base and J by 7 bases, with 17 bases left in between. The CDR3 sequence: CASSLYKGSVGGYTF. The CDR3, as DNA: TGTGCCAGCAGCTTGTATAAGGGATCCGTAGGTGGCTACACCTTC.

This clone was recorded a few times. The gene calls are TRBV6-1 and TRBJ2-7, with D possibly being TRBD2 (7 bases). The germline CDR1 and CDR2 sequences are MNHNS and SASEGT. V shed 6 bases and J shed 6 bases, with 18 bases lying between them. There are 14 residues in the CDR3. The CDR3 spells CASSPGGGLPEQYF. The CDR3 nucleotides read TGTGCCAGCAGCCCTGGGGGGGGGCTCCCCGAGCAGTACTTC.